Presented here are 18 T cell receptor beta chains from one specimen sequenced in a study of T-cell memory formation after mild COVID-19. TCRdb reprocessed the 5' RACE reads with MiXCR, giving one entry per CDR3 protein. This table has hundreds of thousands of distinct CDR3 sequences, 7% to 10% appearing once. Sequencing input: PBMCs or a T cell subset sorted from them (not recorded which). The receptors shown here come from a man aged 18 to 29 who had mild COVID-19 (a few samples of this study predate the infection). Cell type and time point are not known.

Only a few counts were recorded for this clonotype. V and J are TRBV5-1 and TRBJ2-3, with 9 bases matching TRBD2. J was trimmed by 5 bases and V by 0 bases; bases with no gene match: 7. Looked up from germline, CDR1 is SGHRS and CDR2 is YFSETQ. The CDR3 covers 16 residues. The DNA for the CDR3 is TGCGCCAGCAGCTTGGTAAGGCGGGGGGGCAGAGATACGCAGTATTTT. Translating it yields CASSLVRRGGRDTQYF.

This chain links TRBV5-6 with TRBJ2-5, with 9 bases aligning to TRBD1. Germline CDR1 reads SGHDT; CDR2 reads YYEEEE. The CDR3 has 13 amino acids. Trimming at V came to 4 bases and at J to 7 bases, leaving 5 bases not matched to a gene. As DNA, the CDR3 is TGTGCCAGCAGCCGGACAGGGGAAGTGACCCAGTACTTC. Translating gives CASSRTGEVTQYF.

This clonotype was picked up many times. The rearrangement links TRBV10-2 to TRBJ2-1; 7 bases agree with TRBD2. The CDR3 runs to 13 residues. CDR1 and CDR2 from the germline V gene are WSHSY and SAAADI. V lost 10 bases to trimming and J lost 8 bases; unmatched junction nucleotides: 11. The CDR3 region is CATLKPTSYEQFF. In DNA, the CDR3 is TGCGCCACCTTAAAGCCGACTAGCTATGAGCAGTTCTTC.

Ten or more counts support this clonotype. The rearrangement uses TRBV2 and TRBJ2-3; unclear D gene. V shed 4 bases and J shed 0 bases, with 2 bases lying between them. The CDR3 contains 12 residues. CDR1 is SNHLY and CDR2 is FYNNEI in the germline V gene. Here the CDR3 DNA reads TGTGCCAGCAGTGTGAGCACAGATACGCAGTATTTT. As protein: CASSVSTDTQYF.

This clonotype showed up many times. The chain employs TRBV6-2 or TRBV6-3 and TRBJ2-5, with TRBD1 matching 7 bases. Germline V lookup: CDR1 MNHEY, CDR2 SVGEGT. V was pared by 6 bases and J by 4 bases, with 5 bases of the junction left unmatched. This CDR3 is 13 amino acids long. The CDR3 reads CASRWTGSETQYF. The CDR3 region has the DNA TGTGCCAGCAGATGGACAGGCTCAGAGACCCAGTACTTC.

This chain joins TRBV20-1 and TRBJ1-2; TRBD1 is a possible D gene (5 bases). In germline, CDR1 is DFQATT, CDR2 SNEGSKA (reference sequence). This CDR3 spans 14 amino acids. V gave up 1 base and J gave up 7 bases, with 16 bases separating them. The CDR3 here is CSARVVEGKGGYTF. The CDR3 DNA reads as TGCAGTGCTAGAGTCGTAGAGGGGAAGGGTGGCTACACCTTC.

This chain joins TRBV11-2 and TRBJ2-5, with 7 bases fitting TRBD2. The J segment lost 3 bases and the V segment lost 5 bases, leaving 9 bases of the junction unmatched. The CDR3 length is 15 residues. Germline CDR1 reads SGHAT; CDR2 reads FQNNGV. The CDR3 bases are TGTGCCAGCAGCCCACGAGCTAGCGGTGAAGAGACCCAGTACTTC. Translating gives CASSPRASGEETQYF.

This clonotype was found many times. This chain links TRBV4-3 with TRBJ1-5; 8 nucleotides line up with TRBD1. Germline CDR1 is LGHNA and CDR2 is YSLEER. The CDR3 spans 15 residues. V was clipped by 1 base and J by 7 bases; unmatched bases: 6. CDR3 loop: CASSQGTGWGQPQHF. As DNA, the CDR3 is TGCGCCAGCAGCCAAGGGACAGGGTGGGGGCAGCCCCAGCATTTT.

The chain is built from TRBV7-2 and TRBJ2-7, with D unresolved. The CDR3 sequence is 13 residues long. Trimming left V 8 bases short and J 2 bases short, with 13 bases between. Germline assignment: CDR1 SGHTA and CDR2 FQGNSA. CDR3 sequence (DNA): TGTGCCAGCTCATATCGCTTCGCCTACGAGCAGTACGTC. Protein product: CASSYRFAYEQYV.

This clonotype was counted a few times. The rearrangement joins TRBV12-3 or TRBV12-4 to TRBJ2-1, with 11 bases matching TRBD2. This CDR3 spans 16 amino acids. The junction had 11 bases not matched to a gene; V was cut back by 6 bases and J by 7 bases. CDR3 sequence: CASSPALSGGANEQFF. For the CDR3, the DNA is TGTGCCAGCAGCCCCGCCCTTAGCGGGGGGGCGAATGAGCAGTTCTTC.

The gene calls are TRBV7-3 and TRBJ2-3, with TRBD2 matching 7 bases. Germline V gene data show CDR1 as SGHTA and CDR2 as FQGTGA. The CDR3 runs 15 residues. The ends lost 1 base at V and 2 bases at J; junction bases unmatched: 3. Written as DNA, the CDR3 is TGTGCCAGCAGCTTAATGGGAGGGGCCACAGATACGCAGTATTTT. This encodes CASSLMGGATDTQYF. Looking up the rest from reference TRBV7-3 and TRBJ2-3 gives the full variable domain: GAGVSQTPSNKVTEKGKYVELRCDPISGHTALYWYRQSLGQGPEFLIYFQGTGAADDSGLPNDRFFAVRPEGSVSTLKIQRTERGDSAVYLCASSLMGGATDTQYFGPGTRLTVL.

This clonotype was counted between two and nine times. The CDR3 nucleotides read TGTGCCAGCAGCAAAGCACCAGACAGGGGAACTAGCACAGATACGCAGTATTTT. This sequence encodes CASSKAPDRGTSTDTQYF. The chain is built from TRBV21-1 and TRBJ2-3; no check of the table's D call, TRBD1, against the DNA was made. TRBV21-1 is designated a pseudogene. This CDR3 contains 18 residues.

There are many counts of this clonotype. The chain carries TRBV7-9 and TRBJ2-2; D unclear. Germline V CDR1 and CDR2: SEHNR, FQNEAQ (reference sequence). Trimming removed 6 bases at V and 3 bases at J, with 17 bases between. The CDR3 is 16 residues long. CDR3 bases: TGTGCCAGCAGGAAAAACCGAGACGGCGACACCGGGGAGCTGTTTTTT. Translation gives CASRKNRDGDTGELFF.

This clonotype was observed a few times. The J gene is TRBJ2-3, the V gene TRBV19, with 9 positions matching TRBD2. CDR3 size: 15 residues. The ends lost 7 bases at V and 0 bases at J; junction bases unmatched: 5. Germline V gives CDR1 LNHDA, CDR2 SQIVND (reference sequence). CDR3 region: CASNLAGISTDTQYF. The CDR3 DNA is TGTGCCAGTAATCTAGCGGGGATAAGCACAGATACGCAGTATTTT.

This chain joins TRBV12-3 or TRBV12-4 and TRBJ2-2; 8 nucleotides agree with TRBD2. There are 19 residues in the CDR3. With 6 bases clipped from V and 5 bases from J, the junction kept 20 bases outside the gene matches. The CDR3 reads CASRFSGRASGSGTGELFF. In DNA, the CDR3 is TGTGCCAGCAGATTTTCCGGCAGGGCTAGCGGGTCAGGAACCGGGGAGCTGTTTTTT.

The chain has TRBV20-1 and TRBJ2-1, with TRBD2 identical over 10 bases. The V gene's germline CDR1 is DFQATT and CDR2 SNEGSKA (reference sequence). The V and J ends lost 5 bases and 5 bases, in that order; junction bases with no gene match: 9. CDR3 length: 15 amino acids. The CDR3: CSADPTSGENNEQFF. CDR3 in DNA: TGCAGTGCTGACCCTACTAGCGGGGAGAACAATGAGCAGTTCTTC.

The CDR3 region is CASSPDRTQPQHF. Written as DNA, the CDR3 is TGCGCCAGCAGCCCGGACAGAACTCAGCCCCAGCATTTT. V gene TRBV4-3 combines with J gene TRBJ1-5; tentatively, D is TRBD1 (6 bases). Between the trimmed V and J ends, which lost 4 bases and 6 bases, there was a span of 10 bases. The germline V gene encodes CDR1 LGHNA and CDR2 YSLEER. This CDR3 has 13 residues.

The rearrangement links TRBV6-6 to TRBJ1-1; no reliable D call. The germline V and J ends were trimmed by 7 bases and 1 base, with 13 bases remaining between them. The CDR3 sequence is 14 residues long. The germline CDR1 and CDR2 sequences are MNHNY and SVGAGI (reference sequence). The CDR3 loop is CASTLTGENTEAFF. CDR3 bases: TGTGCCAGCACCCTTACGGGTGAGAACACTGAAGCTTTCTTT.